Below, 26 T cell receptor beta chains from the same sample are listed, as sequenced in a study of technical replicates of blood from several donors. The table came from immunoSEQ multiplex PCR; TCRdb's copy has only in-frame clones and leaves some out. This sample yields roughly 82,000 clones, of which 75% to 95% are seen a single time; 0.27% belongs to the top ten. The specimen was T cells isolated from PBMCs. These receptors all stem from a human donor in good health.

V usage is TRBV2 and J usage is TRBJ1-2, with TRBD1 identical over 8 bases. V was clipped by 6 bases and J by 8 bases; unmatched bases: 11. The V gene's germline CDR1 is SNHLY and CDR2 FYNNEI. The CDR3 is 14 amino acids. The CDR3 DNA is TGTGCCAGCAGCACGAGGGGGACAGGTGCGGGCTACACCTTC. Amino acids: CASSTRGTGAGYTF.

CDR3 bases: TGTGCCAGCAGTTCCCCCGTCGACACCGGGGAGCTGTTTTTT. Its protein is CASSSPVDTGELFF. The chain recombines TRBV6-6 with TRBJ2-2; unclear D gene. The ends were cut back, 4 bases at V and 3 bases at J, with 9 bases in the middle. The CDR3 is made up of 14 amino acids. Germline loops: CDR1 MNHNY, CDR2 SVGAGI (reference sequence).

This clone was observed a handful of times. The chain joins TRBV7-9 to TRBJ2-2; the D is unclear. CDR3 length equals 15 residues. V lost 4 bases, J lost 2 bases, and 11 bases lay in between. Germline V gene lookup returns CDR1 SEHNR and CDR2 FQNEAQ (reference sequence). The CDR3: CASSSRSPNTGELFF. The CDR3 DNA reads TGTGCCAGCAGCTCACGGAGTCCTAACACCGGGGAGCTGTTTTTT.

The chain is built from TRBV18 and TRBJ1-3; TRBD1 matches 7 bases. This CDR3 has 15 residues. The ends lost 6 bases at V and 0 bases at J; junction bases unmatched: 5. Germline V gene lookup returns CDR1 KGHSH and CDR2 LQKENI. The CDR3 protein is CASSAWTGSGNTIYF. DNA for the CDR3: TGTGCCAGCTCGGCCTGGACAGGCTCTGGAAACACCATATATTTT.

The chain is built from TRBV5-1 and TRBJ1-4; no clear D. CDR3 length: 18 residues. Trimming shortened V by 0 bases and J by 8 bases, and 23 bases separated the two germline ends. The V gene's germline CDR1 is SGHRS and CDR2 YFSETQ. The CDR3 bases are TGCGCCAGCAGCTTGGGCTTCCGGGCAGCGGCCGGCCACGAAAAACTGTTTTTT. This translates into CASSLGFRAAAGHEKLFF.

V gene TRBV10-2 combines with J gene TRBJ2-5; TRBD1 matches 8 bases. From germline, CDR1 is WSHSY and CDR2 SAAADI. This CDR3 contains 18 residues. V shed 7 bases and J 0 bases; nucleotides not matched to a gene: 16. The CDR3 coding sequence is TGCGCCAGCACCGACCTGTACGGGACAGGTCAAAACCAAGAGACCCAGTACTTC. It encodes CASTDLYGTGQNQETQYF.

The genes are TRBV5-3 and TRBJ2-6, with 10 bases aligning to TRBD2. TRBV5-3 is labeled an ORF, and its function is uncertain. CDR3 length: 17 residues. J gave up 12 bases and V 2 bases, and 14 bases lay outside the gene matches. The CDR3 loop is CARSFPLAGNFYSVLTF. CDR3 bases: TGTGCCAGAAGCTTCCCACTAGCGGGAAACTTTTATAGCGTCCTGACTTTC.

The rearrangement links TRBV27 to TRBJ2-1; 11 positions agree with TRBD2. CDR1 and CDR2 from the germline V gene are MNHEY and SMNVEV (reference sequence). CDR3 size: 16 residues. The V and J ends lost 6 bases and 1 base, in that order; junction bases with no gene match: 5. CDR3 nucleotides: TGTGCCAGCAGCCAGGGGACTAGCGGTTCCTACAATGAGCAGTTCTTC. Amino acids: CASSQGTSGSYNEQFF.

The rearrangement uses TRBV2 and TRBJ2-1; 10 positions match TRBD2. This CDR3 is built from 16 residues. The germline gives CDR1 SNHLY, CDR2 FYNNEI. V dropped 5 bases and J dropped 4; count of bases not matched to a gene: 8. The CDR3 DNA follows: TGTGCCAGCAGTATTCTTAGCGGGAGGAGGTACAATGAGCAGTTCTTC. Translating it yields CASSILSGRRYNEQFF.

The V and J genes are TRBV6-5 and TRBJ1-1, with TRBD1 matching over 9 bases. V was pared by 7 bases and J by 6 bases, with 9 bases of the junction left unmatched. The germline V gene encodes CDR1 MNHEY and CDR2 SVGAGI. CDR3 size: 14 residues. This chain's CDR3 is CASTGQGMRAEAFF. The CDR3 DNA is TGTGCCAGCACCGGACAGGGGATGAGGGCTGAAGCTTTCTTT.

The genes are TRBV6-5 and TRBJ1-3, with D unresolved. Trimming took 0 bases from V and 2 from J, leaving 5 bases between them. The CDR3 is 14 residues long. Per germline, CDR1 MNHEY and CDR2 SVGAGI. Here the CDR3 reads CASSYSTAGNTIYF. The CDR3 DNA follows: TGTGCCAGCAGTTACTCGACTGCTGGAAACACCATATATTTT.

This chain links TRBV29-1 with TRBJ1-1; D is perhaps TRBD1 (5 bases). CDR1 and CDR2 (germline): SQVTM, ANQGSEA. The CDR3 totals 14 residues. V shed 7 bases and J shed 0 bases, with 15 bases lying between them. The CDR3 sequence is CSALRWGLNTEAFF. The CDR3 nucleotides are TGCAGCGCCCTAAGATGGGGCTTGAACACTGAAGCTTTCTTT.

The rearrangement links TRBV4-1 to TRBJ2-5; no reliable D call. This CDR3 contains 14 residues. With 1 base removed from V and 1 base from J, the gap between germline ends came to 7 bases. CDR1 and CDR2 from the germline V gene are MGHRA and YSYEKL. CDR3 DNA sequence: TGCGCCAGCAGCCAAGTAGCCGGCCAAGAGACCCAGTACTTC. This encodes CASSQVAGQETQYF.

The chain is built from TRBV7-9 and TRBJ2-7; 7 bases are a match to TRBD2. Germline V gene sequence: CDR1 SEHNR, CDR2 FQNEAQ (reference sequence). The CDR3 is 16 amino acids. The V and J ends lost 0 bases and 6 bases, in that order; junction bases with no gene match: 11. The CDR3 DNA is TGTGCCAGCAGCTTAGCTGGGGCGGGAGAGGAGCGCGAGCAGTACTTC. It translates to CASSLAGAGEEREQYF.

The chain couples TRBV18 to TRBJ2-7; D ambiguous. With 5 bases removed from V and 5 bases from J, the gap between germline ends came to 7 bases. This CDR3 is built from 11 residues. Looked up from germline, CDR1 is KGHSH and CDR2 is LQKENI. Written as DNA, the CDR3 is TGTGCCAGCTCATTTGCAGACGAGCAGTACTTC. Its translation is CASSFADEQYF.

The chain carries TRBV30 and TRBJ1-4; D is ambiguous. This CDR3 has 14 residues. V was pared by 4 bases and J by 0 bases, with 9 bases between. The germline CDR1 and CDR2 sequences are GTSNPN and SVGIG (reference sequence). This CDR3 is CAWNSITTNEKLFF. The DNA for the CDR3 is TGTGCCTGGAACTCTATCACAACTAATGAAAAACTGTTTTTT.

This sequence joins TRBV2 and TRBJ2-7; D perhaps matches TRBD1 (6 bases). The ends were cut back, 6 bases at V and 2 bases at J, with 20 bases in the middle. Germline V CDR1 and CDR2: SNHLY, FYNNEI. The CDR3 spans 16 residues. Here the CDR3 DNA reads TGTGCCAGCAGCGAGGCCCAGGGGAAAAAAGCCTACGAGCAGTACTTC. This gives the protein CASSEAQGKKAYEQYF.

CDR3 bases: TGTGCCAGCAGGGCCGGGACAGGGTATACCTACGAGCAGTACTTC. Amino acids: CASRAGTGYTYEQYF. J is TRBJ2-7 and V is TRBV7-9; 9 bases line up with TRBD1. CDR1 is SEHNR, CDR2 FQNEAQ, per germline (reference sequence). J was trimmed by 2 bases and V by 6 bases; bases with no gene match: 8. This CDR3 is 15 amino acids long. The full variable domain, with the rest looked up from reference TRBV7-9 and TRBJ2-7, is DTGVSQNPRHKITKRGQNVTFRCDPISEHNRLYWYRQTLGQGPEFLTYFQNEAQLEKSRLLSDRFSAERPKGSFSTLEIQRTEQGDSAMYLCASRAGTGYTYEQYFGPGTRLTVT.

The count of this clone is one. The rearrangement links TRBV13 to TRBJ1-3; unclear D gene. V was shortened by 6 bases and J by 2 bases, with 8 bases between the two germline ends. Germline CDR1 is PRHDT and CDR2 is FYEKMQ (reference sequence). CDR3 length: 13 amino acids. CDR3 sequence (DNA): TGTGCCAGCAGTGGAGGGCCTGGAAACACCATATATTTT. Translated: CASSGGPGNTIYF. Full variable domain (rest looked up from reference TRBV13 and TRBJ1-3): AAGVIQSPRHLIKEKRETATLKCYPIPRHDTVYWYQQGPGQDPQFLISFYEKMQSDKGSIPDRFSAQQFSDYHSELNMSSLELGDSALYFCASSGGPGNTIYFGEGSWLTVV.

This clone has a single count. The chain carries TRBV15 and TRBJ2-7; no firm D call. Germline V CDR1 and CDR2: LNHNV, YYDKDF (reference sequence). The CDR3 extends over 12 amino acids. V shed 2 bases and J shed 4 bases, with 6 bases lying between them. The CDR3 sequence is CATSRPHYEQYF. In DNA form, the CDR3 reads TGTGCCACCAGCAGACCACATTACGAGCAGTACTTC. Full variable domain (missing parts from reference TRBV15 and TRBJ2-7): DAMVIQNPRYQVTQFGKPVTLSCSQTLNHNVMYWYQQKSSQAPKLLFHYYDKDFNNEADTPDNFQSRRPNTSFCFLDIRSPGLGDTAMYLCATSRPHYEQYFGPGTRLTVT.

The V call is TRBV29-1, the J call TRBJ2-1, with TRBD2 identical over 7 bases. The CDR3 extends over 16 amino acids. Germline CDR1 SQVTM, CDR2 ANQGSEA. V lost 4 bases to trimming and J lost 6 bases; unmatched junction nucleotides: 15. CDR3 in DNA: TGCAGCGTTGGGCTAGCGGCTCGAAGAGGATTCAATGAGCAGTTCTTC. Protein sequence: CSVGLAARRGFNEQFF.

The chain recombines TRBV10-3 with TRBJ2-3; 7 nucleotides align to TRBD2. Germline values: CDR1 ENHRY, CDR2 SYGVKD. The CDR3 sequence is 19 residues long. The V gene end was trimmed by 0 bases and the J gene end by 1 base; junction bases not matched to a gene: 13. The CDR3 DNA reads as TGTGCCATCAGTGAGTCGACTAGCTGGGGTCGGGACCGCACAGATACGCAGTATTTT. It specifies CAISESTSWGRDRTDTQYF.

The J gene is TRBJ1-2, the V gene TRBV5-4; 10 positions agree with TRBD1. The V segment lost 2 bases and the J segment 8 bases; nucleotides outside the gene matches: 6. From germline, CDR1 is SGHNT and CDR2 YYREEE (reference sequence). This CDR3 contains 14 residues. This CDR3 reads CASSLTGQGRGYTF. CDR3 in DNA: TGTGCCAGCAGCTTAACGGGACAGGGGCGAGGCTACACCTTC.

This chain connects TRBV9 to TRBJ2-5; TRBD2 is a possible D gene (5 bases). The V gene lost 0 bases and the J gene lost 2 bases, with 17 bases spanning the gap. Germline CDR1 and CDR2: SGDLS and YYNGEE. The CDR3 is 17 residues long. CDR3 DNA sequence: TGTGCCAGCAGCGTAGGAACGAGGCTAGCTATTCAAGAGACCCAGTACTTC. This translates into CASSVGTRLAIQETQYF. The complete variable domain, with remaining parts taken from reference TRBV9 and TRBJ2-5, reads DSGVTQTPKHLITATGQRVTLRCSPRSGDLSVYWYQQSLDQGLQFLIQYYNGEERAKGNILERFSAQQFPDLHSELNLSSLELGDSALYFCASSVGTRLAIQETQYFGPGTRLLVL.

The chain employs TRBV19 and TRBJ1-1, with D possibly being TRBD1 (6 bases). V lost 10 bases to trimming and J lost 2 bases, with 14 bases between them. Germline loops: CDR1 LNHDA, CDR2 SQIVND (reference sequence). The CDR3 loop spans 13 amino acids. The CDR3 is CATSGTYNTEAFF. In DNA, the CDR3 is TGTGCCACCTCCGGGACATACAACACTGAAGCTTTCTTT.

The CDR3 here is CASSLSGSAGELFF. The CDR3 DNA sequence: TGTGCCAGCAGCTTGTCCGGGTCGGCCGGGGAGCTGTTTTTT. This chain connects TRBV7-3 to TRBJ2-2; D unclear. CDR1 is SGHTA, CDR2 FQGTGA, per germline. The CDR3 consists of 14 residues. Deletions cut 3 bases from V and 6 bases from J, with 11 bases between.